This is a list of T cell receptor beta chains from one sample in a study of PD-L1 blockade in urothelial cancer. Clones were read by immunoSEQ multiplex PCR, and TCRdb kept only the in-frame ones, dropping some. Counted here are about 38,000 clones, 80% to 95% occurring once; the ten biggest clones make up 8.3%. Sequenced here: PBMCs, sampled around atezolizumab (anti-PD-L1) treatment. These receptors were collected from a man between 70 and 80 years old with urothelial cancer. CDR3s include the opening cysteine and the closing phenylalanine or tryptophan. A D gene is named only where the DNA matches it firmly. Clone size is given for some rows only: seen once, a few or many times, or a class if the clone is expanded.

>TRBJ2-1|-|TRBD2|TRBV4-1
TGCGCCAGCAGCCCGCCTTTAGCGGGAGGGCGCAATGAGCAGTTCTTC
CASSPPLAGGRNEQFF
>TRBJ2-7|-|-|TRBV18
TGTGCCAGCTCATACGGGACTGCAGCCTACGAGCAGTACTTC
CASSYGTAAYEQYF
>TRBJ1-3|-|TRBD1|TRBV5-4
TGTGCCAGCAGCTTGGGGCAGGGGGCTGGAAACACCATATATTTT
CASSLGQGAGNTIYF
>TRBJ2-1|-|TRBD2|TRBV18
TGTGCCAGCTCACCAAAGGGACTAGCGGGAGGGCCGAACTACTCCTACAATGAGCAGTTCTTC
CASSPKGLAGGPNYSYNEQFF
>TRBJ2-7|-|-|TRBV6-1
TGTGCCAGCAGTGACGGTCAGGGAAGCCTACAAGAGCAGTACTTC
CASSDGQGSLQEQYF
>TRBJ2-7|-|TRBD2|TRBV5-1
TGCGCCAGCAGCCCAGGACTAGCGGGAGCCAACGAGCAGTACTTC
CASSPGLAGANEQYF
>TRBJ2-7|once|TRBD1|TRBV15
TGTGCCACCAGCGGCCAGGGGACAGGTTCCTACGAGCAGTACTTC
CATSGQGTGSYEQYF
>TRBJ2-5|-|TRBD2|TRBV25-1
TGTGCCAGCAGTGGCTTAGCGGGAGAGGGGACCCAGTACTTC
CASSGLAGEGTQYF
>TRBJ2-1|once|TRBD1|TRBV6-5
TGTGCCAGCAGAGACAGGGTGAGAAATGAGCAGTTCTTC
CASRDRVRNEQFF
>TRBJ2-2|-|-|TRBV18
TGTGCCAGCTCACCAGCCAGGAACACCGGGGAGCTGTTTTTT
CASSPARNTGELFF
>TRBJ2-7|-|TRBD1|TRBV18
TGTGCCAGCTCACCACCGGGACAGAACTACGAGCAGTACTTC
CASSPPGQNYEQYF
>TRBJ2-1|-|-|TRBV5-1
TGCGCCAGCAGCCTTCACACCCGCAATGAGCAGTTCTTC
CASSLHTRNEQFF
>TRBJ2-3|-|TRBD2|TRBV5-8
TGTGCCAGCAGCTCGCCGACTAGCTTCGATACGCAGTATTTT
CASSSPTSFDTQYF
>TRBJ1-1|-|TRBD1|TRBV9
TGTGCCAGCAGCGCCGACAGGGGACTTACTGAAGCTTTCTTT
CASSADRGLTEAFF
>TRBJ2-7|-|TRBD2|TRBV7-2
TGTGCCAGCAGCTTATTGGTCTCCAGAATAGCGGGAGTGGTCTACGAGCAGTACTTC
CASSLLVSRIAGVVYEQYF
>TRBJ1-4|-|-|TRBV7-9
TGTGCCAGCAGCTTAGGGGCCGCTTTTAATGAAAAACTGTTTTTT
CASSLGAAFNEKLFF
>TRBJ2-7|-|TRBD2|TRBV19
TGTGCCAGTAGTAAGGCTAGCGGGGCTTTCGAGCAGTACTTC
CASSKASGAFEQYF
>TRBJ2-5|-|-|TRBV19
TGTGCCAGTAGTATAGTGATCGGTGTTGTCCAAGAGACCCAGTACTTC
CASSIVIGVVQETQYF
>TRBJ1-3|-|TRBD1|TRBV18
TGTGCCAGCTCCCCAAAACAGGGGTCAGTCTACACCATATATTTT
CASSPKQGSVYTIYF
>TRBJ1-2|-|-|TRBV30
TGTGCCTGGAGTGTAGACGGCGGGGCGCGAATAGTTAGCTATGGCTACACCTTC
CAWSVDGGARIVSYGYTF
>TRBJ2-5|-|-|TRBV12-5
TGTGCTAGTGTTCCACAGGGTGGTGAGACCCAGTACTTC
CASVPQGGETQYF
>TRBJ2-7|-|-|TRBV18
TGTGCCAGCTCACCACTTCGGAGCCAACCGGGAGAGCAGTACTTC
CASSPLRSQPGEQYF
>TRBJ1-4|-|-|TRBV20-1
TGCAGTGCTAGCTTGGGCCTGGGACTGTTTTTT
CSASLGLGLFF
>TRBJ1-5|-|-|TRBV18
TGTGCCAGCTCACCAGGGGCGGGCAATCAGCCCCAGCATTTT
CASSPGAGNQPQHF
>TRBJ1-1|-|TRBD1|TRBV28
TGTGCCAGCAGCCTTCAGGGGGGAGGCACTGAAGCTTTCTTT
CASSLQGGGTEAFF